Shown below are 29 T cell receptor beta chains from a single sample sequenced in a study of spatial heterogeneity in lung cancer. Study-level points and caveats: Within tumors, counts of expanded alpha and beta TCRs tracked tumor mutation counts.

The time point denotes: sample taken at primary tumor resection. From the 5' RACE reads, TCRdb called clonotypes with MiXCR, one entry per CDR3 protein. This sample has roughly 20,000 distinct CDR3 sequences, with 2.5% to 3% found just once. Their antigen targets remain unknown. This sample comprised lung tumor tissue, obtained at surgery. Receptor source: a male donor with early-stage non-small cell lung cancer.

There are many counts of this clonotype. CDR3: CASSLEGVTYNEQFF. The DNA for the CDR3 is TGTGCCAGCAGCTTAGAGGGGGTCACGTACAATGAGCAGTTCTTC. The chain links TRBV7-8 to TRBJ2-1; TRBD1 is a possible D gene (6 bases). V lost 1 base and J lost 4, with 11 bases in between. This CDR3 comprises 15 residues. In germline, CDR1 is SGHVS, CDR2 FQNEAQ.

This clonotype has ten or more counts. The rearrangement joins TRBV6-2 or TRBV6-3 to TRBJ2-1; no reliable D call. Trimming left V 6 bases short and J 6 bases short, with 9 bases between. The CDR3 spans 12 residues. Germline CDR1 and CDR2: MNHEY and SVGEGT. The CDR3 bases are TGTGCCAGCAGGGACCCGCTCAATGAGCAGTTCTTC. Protein: CASRDPLNEQFF.

This chain uses TRBV5-1 with TRBJ2-3; D may be TRBD1 (6 bases). The CDR3 loop spans 17 amino acids. CDR1 is SGHRS, CDR2 YFSETQ, per germline. The V end lost 1 base, the J end lost 6 bases, and 21 bases lay between the germline ends. CDR3 protein: CASSLTSGVNSLDTQYF. The CDR3 DNA is TGCGCCAGCAGCTTGACTTCAGGGGTAAATTCATTGGATACGCAGTATTTT.

The table lists this clonotype with many counts. This chain joins TRBV6-2 or TRBV6-3 and TRBJ2-3; D is possibly TRBD1 (5 bases). Trimming left V 2 bases short and J 0 bases short, with 9 bases between. This CDR3 region has 15 residues. Germline lookup yields CDR1 MNHEY and CDR2 SVGEGT. The CDR3: CASSYGHSSTDTQYF. CDR3 DNA sequence: TGTGCCAGCAGTTACGGACACTCGAGCACAGATACGCAGTATTTT.

By frequency in the sample, this clonotype is medium-sized. The rearrangement links TRBV20-1 to TRBJ2-3; 7 nucleotides align to TRBD2. The CDR3 totals 14 residues. V lost 0 bases, J lost 1 base, and 1 base stayed unmatched. From germline, CDR1 is DFQATT and CDR2 SNEGSKA (reference sequence). The CDR3 here is CSARDGGGTDTQYF. The CDR3 DNA sequence: TGCAGTGCTAGAGATGGGGGGGGCACAGATACGCAGTATTTT.

This clonotype was found many times. CDR3 sequence reads: CASSVGSSGNTGELFF. In DNA, the CDR3 is TGTGCCAGCAGCGTAGGTTCTAGCGGAAACACCGGGGAGCTGTTTTTT. The V and J genes are TRBV9 and TRBJ2-2, with TRBD2 identical over 7 bases. V lost 0 bases and J lost 2; bases outside the gene matches: 4. This CDR3 spans 16 amino acids. The germline CDR1 and CDR2 sequences are SGDLS and YYNGEE. The complete variable domain, with remaining parts taken from reference TRBV9 and TRBJ2-2, reads DSGVTQTPKHLITATGQRVTLRCSPRSGDLSVYWYQQSLDQGLQFLIQYYNGEERAKGNILERFSAQQFPDLHSELNLSSLELGDSALYFCASSVGSSGNTGELFFGEGSRLTVL.

This clonotype has a count of ten or more. This chain links TRBV18 with TRBJ2-2, with 7 bases aligning to TRBD1. Germline CDR1 is KGHSH and CDR2 is LQKENI. The CDR3 has 13 amino acids. V dropped 5 bases and J dropped 6; count of bases not matched to a gene: 3. The CDR3 is CASSTGQAGELFF. DNA of the CDR3: TGTGCCAGCTCAACAGGACAGGCCGGGGAGCTGTTTTTT.

This clonotype was recorded at least ten times. This chain connects TRBV12-3 or TRBV12-4 to TRBJ2-3; 10 bases are shared with TRBD1. J gave up 5 bases and V 3 bases, and 5 bases lay outside the gene matches. CDR3 length: 15 amino acids. CDR3 amino acids: CASSFGQGGGDTQYF. The CDR3 DNA sequence: TGTGCCAGCAGTTTCGGACAGGGGGGAGGAGATACGCAGTATTTT.

This clonotype was picked up many times. The chain employs TRBV11-2 and TRBJ2-3, with no clear D. This CDR3 has 13 residues. Germline V CDR1 and CDR2: SGHAT, FQNNGV. The V gene lost 3 bases and the J gene lost 2 bases, with 6 bases spanning the gap. The CDR3 DNA follows: TGTGCCAGCAGCTTTTATATCACAGATACGCAGTATTTT. Translated: CASSFYITDTQYF.

This clonotype was recorded many times. This sequence joins TRBV7-9 and TRBJ1-1; D is unresolved. From germline, CDR1 is SEHNR and CDR2 FQNEAQ (reference sequence). The CDR3 runs 13 residues. The V gene lost 2 bases and the J gene lost 1 base, with 5 bases spanning the gap. The DNA of the CDR3 is TGTGCCAGCAGCTTAAGAGAGAACACTGAAGCTTTCTTT. Residues: CASSLRENTEAFF. The full variable domain, completed using reference TRBV7-9 and TRBJ1-1, is DTGVSQNPRHKITKRGQNVTFRCDPISEHNRLYWYRQTLGQGPEFLTYFQNEAQLEKSRLLSDRFSAERPKGSFSTLEIQRTEQGDSAMYLCASSLRENTEAFFGQGTRLTVV.

This clonotype was observed many times. The chain joins TRBV2 to TRBJ2-1; D is undetermined. The CDR3 is 13 amino acids. Trimming stripped 7 bases from V and 4 bases from J, with 11 bases between. Germline CDR1 reads SNHLY; CDR2 reads FYNNEI. The CDR3 reads CASNLGAYNEQFF. DNA for the CDR3: TGTGCCAGCAACCTCGGAGCGTACAATGAGCAGTTCTTC. Looking up the rest from reference TRBV2 and TRBJ2-1 gives the full variable domain: EPEVTQTPSHQVTQMGQEVILRCVPISNHLYFYWYRQILGQKVEFLVSFYNNEISEKSEIFDDQFSVERPDGSNFTLKIRSTKLEDSAMYFCASNLGAYNEQFFGPGTRLTVL.

This clonotype was observed many times. The genes are TRBV14 and TRBJ2-7; D is unresolved. The CDR3 covers 13 residues. V lost 4 bases to trimming and J lost 10 bases, with 17 bases between them. CDR1 and CDR2 from the germline V gene are SGHDN and FVKESK. The CDR3 region is CASSLNENGRQYF. The CDR3, as DNA: TGTGCCAGCAGCCTCAATGAGAATGGACGCCAGTACTTC.

This clonotype was observed many times. The chain has TRBV20-1 and TRBJ1-1; a possible D gene is TRBD1 (6 bases). V lost 0 bases and J 4 bases, leaving 12 bases between the germline ends. Germline values: CDR1 DFQATT, CDR2 SNEGSKA (reference sequence). The CDR3 has 14 amino acids. Here the CDR3 reads CSARDPQGTTEAFF. The CDR3 DNA reads TGCAGTGCTAGAGACCCCCAGGGGACCACTGAAGCTTTCTTT.

The table lists this clonotype with many counts. The rearrangement joins TRBV7-9 to TRBJ2-5, with a tentative D call TRBD2 (5 bases). The CDR3 is made up of 14 amino acids. Trimming took 0 bases from V and 0 from J, leaving 5 bases between them. CDR1 and CDR2 (germline): SEHNR, FQNEAQ (reference sequence). CDR3 nucleotides: TGTGCCAGCAGCTTAGCCGGGAACCAAGAGACCCAGTACTTC. Protein sequence: CASSLAGNQETQYF.

This clonotype was detected many times. V gene TRBV20-1 combines with J gene TRBJ2-7, with TRBD2 matching over 11 bases. The junction had 5 bases not matched to a gene; V was cut back by 1 base and J by 0 bases. The CDR3 totals 16 residues. The germline V gene has CDR1 DFQATT and CDR2 SNEGSKA (reference sequence). The CDR3 region is CSARGGLAADSYEQYF. CDR3 bases: TGCAGTGCTAGAGGGGGACTAGCGGCAGACTCCTACGAGCAGTACTTC.

This clonotype appeared many times. The rearrangement uses TRBV3-1 and TRBJ2-2; D is uncertain. This CDR3 has 12 amino acids. The germline V and J ends were trimmed by 4 bases and 6 bases, with 6 bases remaining between them. Germline CDR1 is LGHDT and CDR2 is YNNKEL (reference sequence). CDR3 DNA sequence: TGTGCCAGCAGCCTCGTCCCCGGGGAGCTGTTTTTT. Protein sequence: CASSLVPGELFF.

This clonotype was seen ten or more times. This chain links TRBV7-8 with TRBJ1-1; 10 bases are a match to TRBD1. Germline trimming cut 5 bases from V and 11 bases from J; bases unmatched to any gene: 8. Per the germline V gene, CDR1 is SGHVS and CDR2 is FQNEAQ. The CDR3 is 13 amino acids. The CDR3 DNA is TGTGCCAGCAGCCTGGGGACAGGGGCGGAGGCTTTCTTT. Translation gives CASSLGTGAEAFF.

This clonotype has ten or more counts. This chain's CDR3 is CSAIPGQGSYEQYF. The CDR3 nucleotides read TGCAGTGCTATACCGGGACAGGGCTCCTACGAGCAGTACTTC. The J gene is TRBJ2-7, the V gene TRBV20-1; 9 nucleotides align to TRBD1. The CDR3 is 14 amino acids. Germline CDR1 is DFQATT and CDR2 is SNEGSKA (reference sequence). V was pared by 4 bases and J by 0 bases, with 4 bases of the junction left unmatched.

This clonotype was seen many times. The chain links TRBV7-3 to TRBJ2-1; the match to TRBD2 covers 8 bases. V lost 2 bases and J lost 7; bases outside the gene matches: 4. This CDR3 is 14 amino acids long. Germline V gives CDR1 SGHTA, CDR2 FQGTGA. Here the CDR3 DNA reads TGTGCCAGCAGCTTAGGCGGGACTAGGAATGAGCAGTTCTTC. Residues: CASSLGGTRNEQFF.

This clonotype was seen many times. The chain is built from TRBV6-2 or TRBV6-3 and TRBJ2-7; 9 positions agree with TRBD1. Germline CDR1 reads MNHEY; CDR2 reads SVGEGT. This CDR3 has 15 residues. The ends lost 5 bases at V and 6 bases at J; junction bases unmatched: 11. DNA of the CDR3: TGTGCCAGCAGTCGGGCCGGGACAGGGCTTTTCGAGCAGTACTTC. This gives the protein CASSRAGTGLFEQYF.

This clonotype was counted at least ten times. This chain's CDR3 is CSAAGVTGELFF. CDR3 DNA sequence: TGCAGTGCAGCGGGAGTTACCGGGGAGCTGTTTTTT. V gene TRBV20-1 combines with J gene TRBJ2-2; TRBD2 matches at 8 bases. V dropped 6 bases and J dropped 5; count of bases not matched to a gene: 2. The CDR3 loop spans 12 amino acids. Germline values: CDR1 DFQATT, CDR2 SNEGSKA (reference sequence).

This clonotype was seen ten or more times. The V gene is TRBV12-3 or TRBV12-4, the J gene TRBJ2-2, with 9 bases lining up with TRBD1. The J segment lost 4 bases and the V segment lost 6 bases, leaving 6 bases of the junction unmatched. This CDR3 comprises 15 residues. Here the CDR3 reads CASRTGGRGTGELFF. DNA of the CDR3: TGTGCCAGCAGAACAGGGGGCAGGGGCACCGGGGAGCTGTTTTTT.

This clonotype was seen at least ten times. The chain carries TRBV6-4 and TRBJ1-5, with 7 bases lining up with TRBD1. The V and J ends lost 4 bases and 14 bases, in that order; junction bases with no gene match: 17. This CDR3 is 15 amino acids long. The germline V gene encodes CDR1 MRHNA and CDR2 SNTAGT. The CDR3 protein is CASSGPIGQAIIEHF. CDR3 nucleotides: TGTGCCAGCAGTGGTCCCATCGGACAGGCCATCATCGAGCATTTT.

This clonotype was recorded many times. J is TRBJ2-5 and V is TRBV20-1, with 7 bases that match TRBD2. With 6 bases clipped from V and 0 bases from J, the junction kept 19 bases outside the gene matches. Germline V CDR1 and CDR2: DFQATT, SNEGSKA (reference sequence). The CDR3 has 18 amino acids. This chain's CDR3 is CSARQAGANTHYQETQYF. In nucleotides, the CDR3 is TGCAGTGCGAGGCAGGCGGGAGCCAACACGCACTACCAAGAGACCCAGTACTTC.

This clonotype occurred many times. The V and J genes are TRBV24-1 and TRBJ2-1; TRBD2 is a possible D gene (6 bases). The germline gives CDR1 KGHDR, CDR2 SFDVKD. This CDR3 comprises 15 residues. Trimming cost V 5 bases and J 0 bases, with 10 bases left between them. This chain's CDR3 is CATSGWEDSYNEQFF. The DNA for the CDR3 is TGTGCCACCAGTGGGTGGGAGGACTCCTACAATGAGCAGTTCTTC.

This clonotype was found many times. This CDR3 reads CASSRTGKVDYTF. CDR3 bases: TGTGCCAGCAGCCGGACAGGGAAGGTCGACTACACCTTC. The V call is TRBV12-3 or TRBV12-4, the J call TRBJ1-2, with 8 bases identical to TRBD1. The CDR3 has 13 residues. Trimming removed 6 bases from V and 10 bases from J; junction bases left unmatched: 10.

This clonotype showed up many times. The CDR3: CASSQDGPSYGYTF. CDR3 nucleotide sequence: TGCGCCAGCAGCCAAGACGGTCCGAGCTATGGCTACACCTTC. The chain links TRBV4-1 to TRBJ1-2; D is uncertain. The V end was cut by 0 bases, the J end by 4 bases, with 9 bases between. This CDR3 comprises 14 residues. The germline gives CDR1 MGHRA, CDR2 YSYEKL.

In its sample, this clonotype was seen many times. The chain couples TRBV27 to TRBJ2-7; D assignment may be TRBD1 or TRBD2 (5 bases each). Trimming removed 5 bases at V and 9 bases at J, with 17 bases between. Germline CDR1 is MNHEY and CDR2 is SMNVEV (reference sequence). The CDR3 is 13 residues long. Here the CDR3 DNA reads TGTGCCAGCAGTCGAGAGGGGTCTACGATGCAGTACTTC. The encoded protein is CASSREGSTMQYF.

This clonotype showed up many times. The chain has TRBV3-1 and TRBJ2-3; D is unclear. Looked up from germline, CDR1 is LGHDT and CDR2 is YNNKEL (reference sequence). The CDR3 runs 13 residues. The germline V and J ends were trimmed by 0 bases and 5 bases, with 6 bases remaining between them. In DNA form, the CDR3 reads TGTGCCAGCAGCCAAGAACCCCTAGATACGCAGTATTTT. It is translated as CASSQEPLDTQYF.